This T cell receptor (beta chain) originates from a study of early T cells in non-severe SARS-CoV-2 infection. Study background: Chains were unpaired, as sequencing was done on bulk RNA from unsorted whole blood.

This clonotype was seen repeatedly, ten times or more. V shed 0 bases and J shed 0 bases, with 12 bases lying between them. CDR3 length equals 16 residues. Germline V CDR1 and CDR2: MNHEY, SVGAGI. The protocol attached unique molecular identifiers to individual cDNA molecules. TCRdb re-called the 5' RACE reads with MiXCR, one entry per CDR3 protein. The sample lists tens of thousands of distinct CDR3 sequences; 5% to 6.5% were seen once. The rearrangement joins TRBV6-5 to TRBJ2-7; D is unclear. The TCR originated in an adult who was a healthcare worker with PCR-confirmed SARS-CoV-2 infection or an uninfected control (not recorded which). The sequencing input was whole blood. The CDR3 reads CASSYSITGFSYEQYF. In DNA form, the CDR3 reads TGTGCCAGCAGTTACTCGATAACCGGATTCTCCTACGAGCAGTACTTC.